This T cell receptor (beta chain) came from a study of blood T cells in healthy people across ages. Whole-study findings and limits: Relative to aged donors, long-lived donors carried more naive CD4+ cells and displayed higher diversity. In these data, TCR beta diversity tracked strongly with naive T cell percentage.

Using a J-beta primer mix together with a sample-barcoded 5' primer, a second PCR was run for about 6 to 11 cycles. TCRdb re-analysed the 5' RACE reads in MiXCR, keeping a single row per CDR3 protein. This table has under 800,000 distinct CDR3 sequences, about 40% appearing once. Worth noting for this clonotype: Its antigen is still unknown. One end of the junction fails to match germline, which may point to a read error.

Healthy Russian Caucasian donors spanned ages about 6 to 100 years. Total RNA extracted from each sample amounted to at least 6 micrograms. This clonotype originated in a woman aged 55-75 years in good health. Sample: blood.

CDR3 DNA sequence: TGTGCCAGCAGCACCACTAGCGGGGGGTCCAATGAGCGGTTCTTC. Encoded protein: CASSTTSGGSNERFF. The rearrangement uses TRBV7-9 and TRBJ2-1, with 12 bases that match TRBD2. Germline V gene sequence: CDR1 SEHNR, CDR2 FQNEAQ (reference sequence). This CDR3 comprises 15 residues.